What follows are 32 T cell receptor beta chains derived from one specimen sequenced in a study of CD8 T cells in Susac syndrome. RNA totalling about 0.45 to 1 ug underwent reverse transcription with random hexamers. A single record per CDR3 protein comes from TCRdb applying MiXCR to the immunoSEQ multiplex PCR reads. Of some 190,000 distinct CDR3 sequences listed, about 95% are singletons. The material sequenced was CD4+ T cells from PBMCs. The receptors stem from a human donor in good health.

The chain is built from TRBV7-9 and TRBJ2-5, with 12 bases identical to TRBD2. Trimming took 5 bases from V and 4 from J; bases not matched to a gene: 8. The CDR3 is made up of 16 amino acids. Germline V gives CDR1 SEHNR, CDR2 FQNEAQ (reference sequence). The CDR3 spells CASSLPSGRAVETQYF. CDR3 coding DNA: TGTGCCAGCAGCCTCCCTAGCGGGAGGGCCGTAGAGACCCAGTACTTC.

V and J are TRBV2 and TRBJ2-7, with a weak D call TRBD2 (5 bases). CDR3 length: 11 amino acids. Looked up from germline, CDR1 is SNHLY and CDR2 is FYNNEI. Trimming took 5 bases from V and 7 from J, leaving 9 bases between them. CDR3 sequence (DNA): TGTGCCAGCAGTAAAACGGGGGAGCAGTACTTC. This encodes CASSKTGEQYF.

This chain connects TRBV30 to TRBJ1-1, with TRBD1 as a possible D gene (5 bases). CDR3 length: 13 residues. CDR1 is GTSNPN and CDR2 is SVGIG in the germline V gene (reference sequence). Trimming removed 4 bases at V and 4 bases at J, with 13 bases between. CDR3 sequence reads: CAWTGAQSTEAFF. The CDR3 DNA follows: TGTGCCTGGACTGGGGCCCAGAGCACTGAAGCTTTCTTT. The full variable domain, rest sourced from reference TRBV30 and TRBJ1-1, is SQTIHQWPATLVQPVGSPLSLECTVEGTSNPNLYWYRQAAGRGLQLLFYSVGIGQISSEVPQNLSASRPQDRQFILSSKKLLLSDSGFYLCAWTGAQSTEAFFGQGTRLTVV.

The genes are TRBV3-1 and TRBJ2-1; 7 bases map to TRBD2. In germline, CDR1 is LGHDT, CDR2 YNNKEL (reference sequence). The CDR3 loop spans 16 amino acids. Losses at the gene ends were 1 base for V and 7 bases for J; bases not matched to a gene: 10. The CDR3 here is CASSQAPSGKGNEQFF. The CDR3 nucleotides are TGTGCCAGCAGCCAAGCCCCTAGCGGCAAAGGGAATGAGCAGTTCTTC.

The gene calls are TRBV29-1 and TRBJ2-1; no clear D. The germline V and J ends were trimmed by 4 bases and 1 base, with 5 bases remaining between them. Germline V gene sequence: CDR1 SQVTM, CDR2 ANQGSEA. The CDR3 runs to 12 residues. This CDR3 is CSVGRSYNEQFF. CDR3 coding DNA: TGCAGCGTTGGTCGTTCCTACAATGAGCAGTTCTTC.

This chain joins TRBV30 and TRBJ1-2; D might be TRBD1 (6 bases). Per germline, CDR1 GTSNPN and CDR2 SVGIG (reference sequence). Trimming shortened V by 3 bases and J by 11 bases, and 16 bases separated the two germline ends. The CDR3 consists of 12 residues. CDR3 sequence reads: CAWRHRQGMYTF. CDR3 coding DNA: TGTGCCTGGAGGCATCGGCAGGGGATGTACACCTTC.

The genes are TRBV30 and TRBJ2-6; perhaps D is TRBD1 or TRBD2 (6 bases each). CDR3 length: 14 residues. V was pared by 6 bases and J by 3 bases, with 12 bases between. Germline CDR1 and CDR2: GTSNPN and SVGIG (reference sequence). The CDR3 is CACKGGGGANVLTF. As DNA, the CDR3 is TGTGCCTGCAAAGGGGGAGGTGGGGCCAACGTCCTGACTTTC. The variable domain in full, completed from reference TRBV30 and TRBJ2-6, reads SQTIHQWPATLVQPVGSPLSLECTVEGTSNPNLYWYRQAAGRGLQLLFYSVGIGQISSEVPQNLSASRPQDRQFILSSKKLLLSDSGFYLCACKGGGGANVLTFGAGSRLTVL.

This chain joins TRBV29-1 and TRBJ2-5, with D possibly matching TRBD2 (5 bases). The V and J ends lost 0 bases and 5 bases respectively, with 13 bases between them. The CDR3 extends over 14 amino acids. Germline V gives CDR1 SQVTM, CDR2 ANQGSEA. CDR3 sequence: CSVEDRTGIETQYF. The CDR3 nucleotides are TGCAGCGTTGAAGATCGAACGGGGATCGAGACCCAGTACTTC.

The chain carries TRBV6-5 and TRBJ1-3; D might be TRBD1 (5 bases). V shed 6 bases and J shed 0 bases, with 15 bases lying between them. The CDR3 totals 16 residues. The germline V gene encodes CDR1 MNHEY and CDR2 SVGAGI. DNA of the CDR3: TGTGCCAGCAGCTACAGGTCCGGTTCCTCTGGAAACACCATATATTTT. Amino acid sequence: CASSYRSGSSGNTIYF.

The chain employs TRBV6-2 or TRBV6-3 and TRBJ2-3; TRBD2 matches 7 bases. CDR3 length equals 15 residues. Germline trimming cut 5 bases from V and 5 bases from J; bases unmatched to any gene: 10. Germline values: CDR1 MNHEY, CDR2 SVGEGT. The CDR3 DNA sequence: TGTGCCAGCAGTGATCCTCGGGAGGCGCGAGATACGCAGTATTTT. Its protein is CASSDPREARDTQYF.

The rearrangement links TRBV7-2 to TRBJ1-1; maybe TRBD1 (5 bases). Germline-derived CDR1 and CDR2 are SGHTA and FQGNSA. Trimming pared 6 bases from V and 0 bases from J, leaving 11 bases between. The CDR3 runs to 14 residues. The CDR3 DNA reads TGTGCCAGCAGGGGGGTGGGCATGAACACTGAAGCTTTCTTT. Translation: CASRGVGMNTEAFF.

The V gene is TRBV2, the J gene TRBJ2-4; 8 nucleotides line up with TRBD2. Germline lookup yields CDR1 SNHLY and CDR2 FYNNEI. V lost 4 bases, J lost 0 bases, and 5 bases stayed unmatched. The CDR3 has 16 residues. Here the CDR3 DNA reads TGTGCCAGCAGTGTCGAGCGGGGGCTAGCCAAAAACATTCAGTACTTC. It specifies CASSVERGLAKNIQYF.

The rearrangement joins TRBV20-1 to TRBJ2-3, with TRBD1 as a possible D gene (5 bases). Germline values: CDR1 DFQATT, CDR2 SNEGSKA (reference sequence). The CDR3 length is 15 residues. The V end lost 3 bases, the J end lost 5 bases, and 18 bases lay between the germline ends. The DNA of the CDR3 is TGCAGTGCTAGTTCCCCTCCGACAGCTCTAGATACGCAGTATTTT. Its translation: CSASSPPTALDTQYF.

The chain joins TRBV5-1 to TRBJ2-5; 7 nucleotides line up with TRBD1. Germline V gene lookup returns CDR1 SGHRS and CDR2 YFSETQ. This CDR3 has 14 amino acids. J lost 5 bases, V lost 3 bases, and 7 bases had no gene match. CDR3: CASSSTGARETQYF. Here the CDR3 DNA reads TGCGCCAGCAGCTCAACAGGGGCGAGGGAGACCCAGTACTTC.

The V call is TRBV7-2, the J call TRBJ2-1, with TRBD2 matching 7 bases. V trimming: 8 bases; J trimming: 9 bases; junction bases outside the gene matches: 10. The CDR3 has 13 amino acids. CDR1 SGHTA and CDR2 FQGNSA come from the germline V gene. CDR3 nucleotides: TGTGCCAGCTCAGGAACACTAGCGACTGAGCAGTTCTTC. It encodes CASSGTLATEQFF.

The rearrangement joins TRBV30 to TRBJ2-2, with 12 positions matching TRBD1. V lost 3 bases to trimming and J lost 3 bases; unmatched junction nucleotides: 8. The CDR3 length is 17 residues. CDR1 GTSNPN and CDR2 SVGIG come from the germline V gene (reference sequence). CDR3 loop: CAWRLGTGGRYTGELFF. The CDR3 nucleotides read TGTGCCTGGAGACTCGGGACAGGGGGCCGGTACACCGGGGAGCTGTTTTTT. Supplemented by reference TRBV30 and TRBJ2-2, the full variable domain reads SQTIHQWPATLVQPVGSPLSLECTVEGTSNPNLYWYRQAAGRGLQLLFYSVGIGQISSEVPQNLSASRPQDRQFILSSKKLLLSDSGFYLCAWRLGTGGRYTGELFFGEGSRLTVL.

The J gene is TRBJ1-2, the V gene TRBV6-6; D is perhaps TRBD1 (6 bases). Trimming pared 7 bases from V and 4 bases from J, leaving 19 bases between. The CDR3 has 15 amino acids. Germline lookup yields CDR1 MNHNY and CDR2 SVGAGI (reference sequence). The CDR3 region has the DNA TGTGCCAGCACCCCCAACAGGGACCGAGGCTATGGCTACACCTTC. This sequence encodes CASTPNRDRGYGYTF.

V and J are TRBV20-1 and TRBJ1-5; tentatively, D is TRBD1 (5 bases). Trimming cost V 3 bases and J 3 bases, with 9 bases left between them. Germline V gene lookup returns CDR1 DFQATT and CDR2 SNEGSKA (reference sequence). The CDR3 loop spans 13 amino acids. The CDR3 region has the DNA TGCAGTGCTAGGGGGACGGTCAATCAGCCCCAGCATTTT. Its translation: CSARGTVNQPQHF.

The rearrangement uses TRBV30 and TRBJ1-2; D is perhaps TRBD1 (6 bases). V was pared by 2 bases and J by 4 bases, with 14 bases between. The CDR3 is 14 amino acids. From germline, CDR1 is GTSNPN and CDR2 SVGIG (reference sequence). CDR3 in amino acids: CAWSTGRRGYGYTF. In DNA, the CDR3 is TGTGCCTGGAGTACAGGGAGGAGAGGCTATGGCTACACCTTC.

This clonotype appeared once. The chain is built from TRBV6-6 and TRBJ1-4, with unresolved D. The CDR3 length is 10 residues. CDR1 MNHNY and CDR2 SVGAGI come from the germline V gene (reference sequence). Trimming took off 6 bases at V and 6 bases at J, with 2 bases between the two ends. CDR3 sequence: CASSHEKLFF. In DNA form, the CDR3 reads TGTGCCAGCAGCCATGAAAAACTGTTTTTT.

The V and J genes are TRBV30 and TRBJ2-7, with 9 bases matching TRBD1. The J segment lost 4 bases and the V segment lost 4 bases, leaving 14 bases of the junction unmatched. The CDR3 covers 16 residues. Germline V lookup: CDR1 GTSNPN, CDR2 SVGIG (reference sequence). The DNA of the CDR3 is TGTGCCTGGACGTTGGGGTATTCGGGACAGGGATACGAGCAGTACTTC. This translates into CAWTLGYSGQGYEQYF.

The chain couples TRBV20-1 to TRBJ1-2; D ambiguous. Deletions cut 1 base from V and 8 bases from J, with 14 bases between. CDR3 size: 13 residues. The V gene's germline CDR1 is DFQATT and CDR2 SNEGSKA (reference sequence). This CDR3 is CSARARPGVGYTF. The CDR3 nucleotides read TGCAGTGCTAGAGCTCGACCCGGGGTCGGCTACACCTTC.

The rearrangement joins TRBV25-1 to TRBJ2-5; possibly TRBD1 or TRBD2 for D (5 bases each). V lost 6 bases and J 4 bases, leaving 12 bases between the germline ends. The germline V gene has CDR1 MGHDK and CDR2 SYGVNS. The CDR3 loop spans 13 amino acids. CDR3 sequence: CASRRAGPETQYF. The CDR3 bases are TGTGCCAGCAGGAGGGCAGGGCCAGAGACCCAGTACTTC.

The rearrangement uses TRBV21-1 and TRBJ1-1. TRBV21-1 is a pseudogene segment. The CDR3 is made up of 15 amino acids. CDR3 sequence: CASSKVNGRYTEAFF. The CDR3 nucleotides read TGTGCCAGCAGCAAAGTAAATGGCAGGTACACTGAAGCTTTCTTT.

The chain joins TRBV29-1 to TRBJ1-2, with TRBD1 as a possible D gene (5 bases). The germline V gene encodes CDR1 SQVTM and CDR2 ANQGSEA. Trimming took off 7 bases at V and 0 bases at J, with 6 bases between the two ends. This CDR3 region has 11 residues. CDR3 loop: CSGGSNYGYTF. DNA of the CDR3: TGCAGCGGGGGCTCTAACTATGGCTACACCTTC.

The rearrangement links TRBV12-3 or TRBV12-4 to TRBJ2-1, with TRBD1 as a possible D gene (5 bases). Between the trimmed V and J ends, which lost 1 base and 7 bases, there was a span of 14 bases. This CDR3 comprises 15 residues. CDR3 residues: CASSLVGPLWNEQFF. CDR3 DNA: TGTGCCAGCAGTTTAGTGGGGCCGCTATGGAATGAGCAGTTCTTC.

The V call is TRBV6-2 or TRBV6-3, the J call TRBJ2-2, with D tentatively TRBD1 or TRBD2 (5 bases each). Germline V lookup: CDR1 MNHEY, CDR2 SVGEGT. Trimming cost V 5 bases and J 7 bases, with 14 bases left between them. The CDR3 sequence is 14 residues long. In DNA, the CDR3 is TGTGCCAGCAGTCTGGGACCCTATGTCGGGGAGCTGTTTTTT. Translated: CASSLGPYVGELFF.

The chain recombines TRBV6-1 with TRBJ2-4; D gene unclear. The CDR3 has 15 residues. Per the germline V gene, CDR1 is MNHNS and CDR2 is SASEGT. V was cut by 5 bases and J by 0 bases, with 11 bases left in between. The DNA for the CDR3 is TGTGCCAGCAGTCCGCTACGGATAGCCAAAAACATTCAGTACTTC. Translating it yields CASSPLRIAKNIQYF.

V usage is TRBV7-2 and J usage is TRBJ2-5; 7 bases match TRBD2. The germline CDR1 and CDR2 sequences are SGHTA and FQGNSA. J gave up 5 bases and V 4 bases, and 10 bases lay outside the gene matches. This CDR3 has 15 amino acids. The CDR3 sequence: CASSSHRREWETQYF. The DNA of the CDR3 is TGTGCCAGCAGCTCTCACCGGCGGGAGTGGGAGACCCAGTACTTC.

The chain employs TRBV29-1 and TRBJ2-7; 12 nucleotides match TRBD2. Germline V CDR1 and CDR2: SQVTM, ANQGSEA. The CDR3 runs 13 residues. J gave up 1 base and V 7 bases, and 2 bases lay outside the gene matches. The CDR3 loop is CSGGTSGSYEQYF. DNA for the CDR3: TGCAGCGGCGGGACTAGCGGGTCCTACGAGCAGTACTTC.

This rearrangement joins TRBV30 to TRBJ2-3; D is tentatively TRBD1 or TRBD2 (5 bases each). Germline V gene sequence: CDR1 GTSNPN, CDR2 SVGIG (reference sequence). This CDR3 spans 12 amino acids. The V end lost 2 bases, the J end lost 8 bases, and 11 bases lay between the germline ends. The CDR3 DNA reads as TGTGCCTGGAGTCTGGGGGAACGTACGCAGTATTTT. Translated: CAWSLGERTQYF.

The chain joins TRBV29-1 to TRBJ2-7; 9 bases fit TRBD1. With V trimmed by 6 bases and J by 10 bases, 13 bases remained unmatched. Germline lookup yields CDR1 SQVTM and CDR2 ANQGSEA. The CDR3 is made up of 13 amino acids. The CDR3 nucleotides are TGCAGCGTACCGGACAGGGGCGAGAGCGAACAGTACTTC. Protein product: CSVPDRGESEQYF.